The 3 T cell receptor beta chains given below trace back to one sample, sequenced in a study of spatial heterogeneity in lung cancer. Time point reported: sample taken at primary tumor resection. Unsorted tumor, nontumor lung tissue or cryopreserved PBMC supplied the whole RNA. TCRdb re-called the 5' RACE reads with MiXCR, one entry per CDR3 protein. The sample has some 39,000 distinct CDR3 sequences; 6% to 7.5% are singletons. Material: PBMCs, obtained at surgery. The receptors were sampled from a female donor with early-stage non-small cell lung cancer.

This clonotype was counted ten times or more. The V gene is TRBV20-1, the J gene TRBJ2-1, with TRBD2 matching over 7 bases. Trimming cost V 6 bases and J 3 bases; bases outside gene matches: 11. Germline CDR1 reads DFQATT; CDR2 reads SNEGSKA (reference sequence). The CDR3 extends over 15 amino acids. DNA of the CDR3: TGCAGTGCGCCACCCTTCGGGGGGATCTACAATGAGCAGTTCTTC. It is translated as CSAPPFGGIYNEQFF.

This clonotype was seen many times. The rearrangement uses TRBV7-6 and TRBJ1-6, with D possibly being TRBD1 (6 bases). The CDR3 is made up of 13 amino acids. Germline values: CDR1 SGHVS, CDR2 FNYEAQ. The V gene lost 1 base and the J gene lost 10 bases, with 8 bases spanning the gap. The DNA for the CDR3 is TGTGCCAGCAGCTTAGAAGGGGGGTCACCCCTCCACTTT. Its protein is CASSLEGGSPLHF.

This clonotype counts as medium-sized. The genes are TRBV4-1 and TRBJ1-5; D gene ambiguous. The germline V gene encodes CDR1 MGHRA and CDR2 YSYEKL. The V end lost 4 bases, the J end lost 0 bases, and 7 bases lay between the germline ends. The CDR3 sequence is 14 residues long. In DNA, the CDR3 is TGCGCCAGCAGCCCACCCGATAGCAATCAGCCCCAGCATTTT. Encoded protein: CASSPPDSNQPQHF.